Described below is a single TCR beta chain sequence and its context. Its specificity is unknown. The sample belongs to a study of cytomegalovirus exposure and HLA in healthy donors. The PCR ran on 60 Vbeta and 13 Jbeta primers. Some clones are missing from TCRdb's copy, which holds only in-frame ones; the method was immunoSEQ multiplex PCR. The table includes 85,000 to 100,000 clones, roughly three quarters detected once. Study-level findings and limits: As a later analysis showed, a missense DCLRE1C variant was linked to trimming of TCR beta V- and J-genes.

V lost 4 bases and J lost 5; bases outside the gene matches: 11. This CDR3 has 17 residues. The material sequenced was PBMCs. This TCR was sampled from a male donor in good health and CMV-seropositive. The chain recombines TRBV23-1 with TRBJ2-5; 12 bases are a match to TRBD2. TRBV23-1 is known as an ORF, though its function is uncertain. This CDR3 reads CASSPGLAGLRLETQYF. The CDR3, as DNA: TGCGCCAGCAGTCCTGGACTAGCGGGGCTTCGACTGGAGACCCAGTACTTC.